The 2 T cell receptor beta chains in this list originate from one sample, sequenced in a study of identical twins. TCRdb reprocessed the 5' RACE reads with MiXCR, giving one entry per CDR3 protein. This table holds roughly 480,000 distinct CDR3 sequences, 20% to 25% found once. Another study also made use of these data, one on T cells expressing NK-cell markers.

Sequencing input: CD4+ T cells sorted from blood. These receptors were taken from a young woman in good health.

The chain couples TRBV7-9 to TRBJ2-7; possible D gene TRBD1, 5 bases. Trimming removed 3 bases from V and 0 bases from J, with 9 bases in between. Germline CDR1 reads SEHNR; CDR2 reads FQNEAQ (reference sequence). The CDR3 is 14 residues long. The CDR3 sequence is CASSFHRRSYEQYF. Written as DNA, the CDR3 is TGTGCCAGCAGCTTCCACAGGCGCTCCTACGAGCAGTACTTC.

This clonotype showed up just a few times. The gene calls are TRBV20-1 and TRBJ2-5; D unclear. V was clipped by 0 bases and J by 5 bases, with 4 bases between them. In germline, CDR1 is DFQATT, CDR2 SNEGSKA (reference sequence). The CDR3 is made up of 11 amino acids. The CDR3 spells CSARDQETQYF. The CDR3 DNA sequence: TGCAGTGCTAGAGATCAGGAGACCCAGTACTTC.